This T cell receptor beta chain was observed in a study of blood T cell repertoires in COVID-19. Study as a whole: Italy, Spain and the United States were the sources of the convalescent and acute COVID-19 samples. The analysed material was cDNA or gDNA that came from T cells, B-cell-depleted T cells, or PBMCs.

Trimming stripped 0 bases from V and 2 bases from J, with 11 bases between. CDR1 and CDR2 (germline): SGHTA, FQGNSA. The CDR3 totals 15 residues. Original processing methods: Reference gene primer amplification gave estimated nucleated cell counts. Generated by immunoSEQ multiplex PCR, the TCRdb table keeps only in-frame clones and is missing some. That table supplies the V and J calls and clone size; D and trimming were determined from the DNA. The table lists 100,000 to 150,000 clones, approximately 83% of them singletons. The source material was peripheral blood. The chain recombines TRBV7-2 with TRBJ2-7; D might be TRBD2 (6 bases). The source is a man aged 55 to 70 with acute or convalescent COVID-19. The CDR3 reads CASSLARGGPYEQYF. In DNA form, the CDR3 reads TGTGCCAGCAGCTTAGCGCGGGGCGGACCCTACGAGCAGTACTTC.